One T cell receptor beta chain is described in this entry. Its antigen remains unknown. The repertoire was sequenced with immunoSEQ multiplex PCR; TCRdb's copy has only in-frame clones and lacks some. The sample comprises almost 95,000 clones, around 85% of which are singletons, and about 4.6% rests with the top ten. This entry belongs to a study of T cell responses to AZD1222 COVID-19 vaccine. General study points: Only 5 or 6 people who got AZD1222 tested seropositive at baseline. Unmutated variant regions reportedly attract nearly half of all spike-specific TCRs. Spike-specific TCR breadth rose after two AZD1222 doses, and depth rose as well.

The germline V gene encodes CDR1 MNHEY and CDR2 SMNVEV (reference sequence). The CDR3 covers 13 residues. V was clipped by 1 base and J by 4 bases; unmatched bases: 1. The clonotype was recovered from an adult who received the AZD1222 COVID-19 vaccine. V and J are TRBV27 and TRBJ2-7; 7 nucleotides agree with TRBD2. The material was peripheral blood, obtained 28 days after the second AZD1222 dose. As DNA, the CDR3 is TGTGCCAGCAGTTTATGGGGGGGATACGAGCAGTACTTC. This codes for CASSLWGGYEQYF.